These 32 T cell receptor beta chains were sequenced from one sample in a study of blood T cell repertoires in COVID-19. Here immunoSEQ multiplex PCR was the method, and the copy in TCRdb shows in-frame clones only, minus some. The table lists fewer than 60,000 clones, 70% to 90% of them singletons. Sequencing was done on a sample of peripheral blood. Every receptor here comes from a man aged 55 to 69 with COVID-19, enrolled during active disease.

This clone has only one observation. The chain combines TRBV19 with TRBJ1-4; D is perhaps TRBD1 (6 bases). CDR1 is LNHDA, CDR2 SQIVND, per germline (reference sequence). V lost 8 bases and J 10 bases, leaving 17 bases between the germline ends. The CDR3 has 13 amino acids. The CDR3 region is CASSGQRGGKLFF. In DNA, the CDR3 is TGTGCCAGTTCGGGACAACGCGGGGGAAAACTGTTTTTT.

The chain carries TRBV27 and TRBJ1-3; weak D call: TRBD1 (5 bases). Germline V gene data show CDR1 as MNHEY and CDR2 as SMNVEV (reference sequence). The CDR3 length is 13 residues. V lost 5 bases and J 2 bases, leaving 7 bases between the germline ends. CDR3 nucleotide sequence: TGTGCCAGCAGTCCCAGGGCTGGAAACACCATATATTTT. Translation gives CASSPRAGNTIYF.

V is TRBV6-2 or TRBV6-3 and J is TRBJ2-1; perhaps TRBD2 as D (6 bases). The ends were cut back, 2 bases at V and 7 bases at J, with 15 bases in the middle. CDR3 length equals 15 residues. Per germline, CDR1 MNHEY and CDR2 SVGEGT. The CDR3 sequence: CASSYVGGVGNEQFF. The CDR3 DNA reads TGTGCCAGCAGTTACGTCGGGGGAGTGGGGAATGAGCAGTTCTTC.

The CDR3 loop reads CASSQEYGGLLNTEAFF. The CDR3 DNA reads TGTGCCAGCAGCCAAGAATACGGAGGCCTGCTGAACACTGAAGCTTTCTTT. The chain uses TRBV14 and TRBJ1-1; D not certain. CDR3 length: 17 residues. Trimming shortened V by 0 bases and J by 0 bases, and 14 bases separated the two germline ends. Looked up from germline, CDR1 is SGHDN and CDR2 is FVKESK. The whole variable domain, remainder taken from reference TRBV14 and TRBJ1-1, is EAGVTQFPSHSVIEKGQTVTLRCDPISGHDNLYWYRRVMGKEIKFLLHFVKESKQDESGMPNNRFLAERTGGTYSTLKVQPAELEDSGVYFCASSQEYGGLLNTEAFFGQGTRLTVV.

This clone was found once. This chain connects TRBV11-3 to TRBJ2-1, with D possibly TRBD2 on 7 matching bases. From germline, CDR1 is SGHNT and CDR2 YENEEA. V lost 5 bases and J lost 4, with 18 bases in between. This CDR3 spans 16 amino acids. The CDR3 DNA follows: TGTGCCAGCAGCACCGGAGGGGGGGGCGGGTACAATGAGCAGTTCTTC. As protein: CASSTGGGGGYNEQFF.

The chain joins TRBV6-2 or TRBV6-3 to TRBJ2-1, with TRBD2 identical over 8 bases. The CDR3 extends over 17 amino acids. Germline CDR1 reads MNHEY; CDR2 reads SVGEGT. The V and J ends lost 5 bases and 4 bases, in that order; junction bases with no gene match: 13. The CDR3 sequence: CASSRGRGAERYNEQFF. The CDR3 DNA follows: TGTGCCAGCAGTCGCGGGCGGGGGGCTGAAAGGTACAATGAGCAGTTCTTC.

The rearrangement links TRBV5-1 to TRBJ2-5, with 9 bases fitting TRBD1. From germline, CDR1 is SGHRS and CDR2 YFSETQ. The trim removed 4 bases at V and 5 bases at J, leaving 9 bases unmatched. The CDR3 has 15 residues. The DNA for the CDR3 is TGCGCCAGCAGCCAGCCCCTGGGACAGGGTGAGACCCAGTACTTC. This gives the protein CASSQPLGQGETQYF. The entire variable domain, with the rest obtained from reference TRBV5-1 and TRBJ2-5, is as follows: KAGVTQTPRYLIKTRGQQVTLSCSPISGHRSVSWYQQTPGQGLQFLFEYFSETQRNKGNFPGRFSGRQFSNSRSEMNVSTLELGDSALYLCASSQPLGQGETQYFGPGTRLLVL.

This clone turned up a few times. This chain uses TRBV6-2 or TRBV6-3 with TRBJ2-2; D might be TRBD1 (6 bases). From germline, CDR1 is MNHEY and CDR2 SVGEGT. The CDR3 extends over 16 amino acids. The V end was cut by 2 bases, the J end by 1 base, with 11 bases between. CDR3 nucleotide sequence: TGTGCCAGCAGTTACCCGGACAGACTGAACACCGGGGAGCTGTTTTTT. It specifies CASSYPDRLNTGELFF.

V is TRBV7-2 and J is TRBJ2-2; D is ambiguous. Trimming removed 5 bases at V and 3 bases at J, with 13 bases between. CDR1 SGHTA and CDR2 FQGNSA come from the germline V gene. This CDR3 has 15 amino acids. CDR3 DNA sequence: TGTGCCAGCAGCCCCGACCGGGTCTACACCGGGGAGCTGTTTTTT. As protein: CASSPDRVYTGELFF.

The chain uses TRBV2 and TRBJ1-1; 10 bases are a match to TRBD1. The germline gives CDR1 SNHLY, CDR2 FYNNEI. J gave up 2 bases and V 7 bases, and 7 bases lay outside the gene matches. The CDR3 contains 15 residues. The CDR3 nucleotides are TGTGCCAGCATGGAGACAGGGGGCGCAAACACTGAAGCTTTCTTT. The encoded protein is CASMETGGANTEAFF.

The chain couples TRBV29-1 to TRBJ1-2; D uncertain. Germline V gene data show CDR1 as SQVTM and CDR2 as ANQGSEA. This CDR3 is built from 12 residues. Between the trimmed V and J ends, which lost 5 bases and 2 bases, there was a span of 9 bases. The CDR3 loop reads CSVFTANYGYTF. In DNA, the CDR3 is TGCAGCGTTTTCACAGCCAACTATGGCTACACCTTC.

CDR3: CASIGQAKSSYTF. CDR3 DNA: TGTGCCAGCATCGGACAAGCGAAGAGTAGCTACACCTTC. The genes are TRBV6-5 and TRBJ1-2; possible D gene TRBD1, 5 bases. This CDR3 has 13 amino acids. Per germline, CDR1 MNHEY and CDR2 SVGAGI. V lost 7 bases, J lost 9 bases, and 18 bases lay in between.

The chain carries TRBV7-2 and TRBJ2-1; 12 nucleotides line up with TRBD1. CDR1 and CDR2 (germline): SGHTA, FQGNSA. With 6 bases clipped from V and 9 bases from J, the junction kept 9 bases outside the gene matches. There are 15 residues in the CDR3. This chain's CDR3 is CASSPGTGGVSEQFF. The CDR3 nucleotides read TGTGCCAGCAGTCCCGGGACAGGGGGCGTAAGTGAGCAGTTCTTC.

The chain combines TRBV27 with TRBJ2-2; D gene uncertain. The CDR3 spans 15 residues. The V gene's germline CDR1 is MNHEY and CDR2 SMNVEV (reference sequence). Trimming stripped 7 bases from V and 3 bases from J, with 15 bases between. In DNA, the CDR3 is TGTGCCAGCACCCCGTCTGGCCGTTACACCGGGGAGCTGTTTTTT. The encoded protein is CASTPSGRYTGELFF.

The chain has TRBV6-5 and TRBJ1-2, with 8 bases aligning to TRBD1. V trimming: 6 bases; J trimming: 7 bases; junction bases outside the gene matches: 7. CDR3 length: 13 amino acids. From germline, CDR1 is MNHEY and CDR2 SVGAGI. CDR3 nucleotides: TGTGCCAGCAGGCCAGGGGGCGCGGGTGGCTACACCTTC. Its protein is CASRPGGAGGYTF.

The rearrangement joins TRBV21-1 to TRBJ2-3; the table's TRBD2 call for D was not verified on the DNA. TRBV21-1 is deemed a pseudogene. The CDR3 has 20 residues. The chain's CDR3 is CASSKVKIGEGLGRLDTQYF. In nucleotides, the CDR3 is TGTGCCAGCAGCAAAGTTAAGATAGGAGAGGGACTAGGAAGACTCGATACGCAGTATTTT.

This clone occurred once. The genes are TRBV7-9 and TRBJ2-3, with TRBD2 as a possible D gene (6 bases). V shed 1 base and J shed 5 bases, with 10 bases lying between them. CDR1 is SEHNR, CDR2 FQNEAQ, per germline (reference sequence). The CDR3 runs to 14 residues. In DNA, the CDR3 is TGTGCCAGCAGCTTAGTCGGGGGAGGAGATACGCAGTATTTT. This gives the protein CASSLVGGGDTQYF.

V usage is TRBV9 and J usage is TRBJ2-7, with TRBD2 matching over 8 bases. V dropped 2 bases and J dropped 2; count of bases not matched to a gene: 3. Germline V CDR1 and CDR2: SGDLS, YYNGEE. The CDR3 is 14 amino acids. CDR3 protein: CASSVTSGPYEQYF. The CDR3 nucleotides are TGTGCCAGCAGCGTTACTAGCGGCCCCTACGAGCAGTACTTC.

The V gene is TRBV29-1, the J gene TRBJ1-3; 7 bases map to TRBD1. CDR1 is SQVTM, CDR2 ANQGSEA, per germline. Trimming took 3 bases from V and 4 from J; bases not matched to a gene: 6. The CDR3 loop spans 14 amino acids. The CDR3 region is CSVDPTGLGNTIYF. The CDR3 DNA reads TGCAGCGTTGACCCGACAGGGCTCGGAAACACCATATATTTT.

J is TRBJ2-1 and V is TRBV11-2; D not certain. CDR1 SGHAT and CDR2 FQNNGV come from the germline V gene. There are 16 residues in the CDR3. Trimming took off 5 bases at V and 0 bases at J, with 14 bases between the two ends. CDR3 sequence: CASSPSAQSSYNEQFF. CDR3 in DNA: TGTGCCAGCAGCCCCAGCGCCCAGAGCTCCTACAATGAGCAGTTCTTC.

V usage is TRBV6-2 or TRBV6-3 and J usage is TRBJ2-1; TRBD2 matches 7 bases. Unmatched junction bases numbered 4, after V lost 2 bases and J lost 0 bases. The CDR3 is made up of 16 amino acids. Germline CDR1 is MNHEY and CDR2 is SVGEGT. CDR3 sequence reads: CASSYIPSGSYNEQFF. The CDR3 DNA follows: TGTGCCAGCAGTTACATCCCTAGCGGCTCCTACAATGAGCAGTTCTTC.

The table lists this clone with a few counts. V usage is TRBV5-6 and J usage is TRBJ1-3, with unresolved D. The V and J ends lost 4 bases and 0 bases respectively, with 11 bases between them. The germline gives CDR1 SGHDT, CDR2 YYEEEE. This CDR3 is 15 amino acids long. CDR3 in DNA: TGTGCCAGCAGCAGCCAGGTCCTCTCTGGAAACACCATATATTTT. The encoded protein is CASSSQVLSGNTIYF.

The chain combines TRBV18 with TRBJ2-1; possibly TRBD1 for D (5 bases). There are 16 residues in the CDR3. V was clipped by 5 bases and J by 0 bases, with 14 bases between them. Germline V gene sequence: CDR1 KGHSH, CDR2 LQKENI. The CDR3 loop reads CASSVIGASSYNEQFF. In DNA form, the CDR3 reads TGTGCCAGCTCAGTTATAGGGGCGAGCTCCTACAATGAGCAGTTCTTC.

The V call is TRBV14, the J call TRBJ1-2; D perhaps matches TRBD1 (5 bases). The CDR3 runs to 13 residues. Germline lookup yields CDR1 SGHDN and CDR2 FVKESK. The ends were cut back, 4 bases at V and 2 bases at J, with 8 bases in the middle. This chain's CDR3 is CASSPGGNYGYTF. The CDR3 nucleotides are TGTGCCAGCAGCCCTGGGGGGAACTATGGCTACACCTTC.

CDR3 in amino acids: CASSPPDGRNTIYF. The CDR3 nucleotides read TGTGCCAGCTCACCCCCGGACGGGAGAAACACCATATATTTT. The rearrangement uses TRBV18 and TRBJ1-3; the D is unclear. This CDR3 is built from 14 residues. V was cut by 3 bases and J by 5 bases, with 11 bases left in between. The germline gives CDR1 KGHSH, CDR2 LQKENI.

The V call is TRBV9, the J call TRBJ2-7, with TRBD2 as a possible D gene (6 bases). The V end was cut by 7 bases, the J end by 0 bases, with 11 bases between. This CDR3 contains 13 residues. Germline V CDR1 and CDR2: SGDLS, YYNGEE. CDR3 sequence (DNA): TGTGCCAGCGGAGACGGGGGCTCCTACGAGCAGTACTTC. This gives the protein CASGDGGSYEQYF.

On this clone: One end of the junction varies from germline; a read error may be responsible. This sequence joins TRBV18 and TRBJ1-1; perhaps TRBD1 as D (6 bases). The V gene's germline CDR1 is KGHSH and CDR2 LQKENI. The CDR3 runs 14 residues. CDR3 sequence: CASSPQGQNTEAFF. CDR3 nucleotide sequence: TGTGCCAGCTCTCCACAGGGACAGAACACTGAAGCTTTCTTT.

This clone was counted only a few times. The genes are TRBV7-2 and TRBJ1-4; TRBD1 is a possible D gene (6 bases). This CDR3 has 14 residues. Trimming took 3 bases from V and 3 from J, leaving 8 bases between them. The V gene's germline CDR1 is SGHTA and CDR2 FQGNSA. CDR3 nucleotides: TGTGCCAGCAGCTTGGGGGCTTCTAATGAAAAACTGTTTTTT. It yields the protein CASSLGASNEKLFF.

In nucleotides, the CDR3 is TGTGCCAGCAGCCAAGAACGTCCGAGGGACAGGGGGTTCCTAGCCAAAAACATTCAGTACTTC. Protein product: CASSQERPRDRGFLAKNIQYF. V gene TRBV14 combines with J gene TRBJ2-4, with 11 bases lining up with TRBD1. V lost 0 bases, J lost 0 bases, and 13 bases stayed unmatched. There are 21 residues in the CDR3. Germline V CDR1 and CDR2: SGHDN, FVKESK.

The CDR3 here is CASSQVRSGGRGTGELFF. The CDR3 coding sequence is TGTGCCAGCAGCCAAGTACGGTCTGGCGGGAGGGGAACCGGGGAGCTGTTTTTT. The rearrangement links TRBV4-2 to TRBJ2-2; 9 nucleotides agree with TRBD2. CDR1 is LGHNA, CDR2 YNFKEQ, per germline. V was clipped by 1 base and J by 5 bases; unmatched bases: 11. The CDR3 runs to 18 residues.

The chain has TRBV6-5 and TRBJ2-5; TRBD1 agrees at 8 bases. The CDR3 runs 15 residues. Looked up from germline, CDR1 is MNHEY and CDR2 is SVGAGI. Unmatched junction bases numbered 12, after V lost 8 bases and J lost 4 bases. CDR3 bases: TGTGCCAGCGAAACTGACAGGGGAACGGGAGAGACCCAGTACTTC. This sequence encodes CASETDRGTGETQYF.

J is TRBJ2-2 and V is TRBV5-4; 10 bases are shared with TRBD1. Germline-derived CDR1 and CDR2 are SGHNT and YYREEE (reference sequence). The V segment lost 0 bases and the J segment 4 bases; nucleotides outside the gene matches: 3. The CDR3 sequence is 16 residues long. The CDR3 sequence is CASSLGDRGSTGELFF. CDR3 DNA sequence: TGTGCCAGCAGCTTGGGGGACAGGGGAAGCACCGGGGAGCTGTTTTTT. Based on the CDR3 plus reference TRBV5-4 and TRBJ2-2, the full variable domain is ETGVTQSPTHLIKTRGQQVTLRCSSQSGHNTVSWYQQALGQGPQFIFQYYREEENGRGNFPPRFSGLQFPNYSSELNVNALELDDSALYLCASSLGDRGSTGELFFGEGSRLTVL.